Here is one TCR beta chain with its context. This sample stems from a study of blood T cell repertoires in COVID-19. In the study overall: The United States, Italy and Spain were the sources of the acute and convalescent COVID-19 samples.

The CDR3 consists of 13 residues. Germline CDR1 is LNHDA and CDR2 is SQIVND (reference sequence). The germline V and J ends were trimmed by 5 bases and 4 bases, with 11 bases remaining between them. Sequencing used immunoSEQ multiplex PCR; TCRdb keeps in-frame clones, though not all of them. The table has 250,000 or so clones, approximately 87% seen once. Sequenced input: peripheral blood. The receptor's source is a man aged 60-69 years with acute or convalescent COVID-19. The rearrangement joins TRBV19 to TRBJ1-2; D might be TRBD1 (5 bases). CDR3 nucleotides: TGTGCCAGTAGTTCAGGGCCCCCCTATGGCTACACCTTC. Amino acids: CASSSGPPYGYTF.